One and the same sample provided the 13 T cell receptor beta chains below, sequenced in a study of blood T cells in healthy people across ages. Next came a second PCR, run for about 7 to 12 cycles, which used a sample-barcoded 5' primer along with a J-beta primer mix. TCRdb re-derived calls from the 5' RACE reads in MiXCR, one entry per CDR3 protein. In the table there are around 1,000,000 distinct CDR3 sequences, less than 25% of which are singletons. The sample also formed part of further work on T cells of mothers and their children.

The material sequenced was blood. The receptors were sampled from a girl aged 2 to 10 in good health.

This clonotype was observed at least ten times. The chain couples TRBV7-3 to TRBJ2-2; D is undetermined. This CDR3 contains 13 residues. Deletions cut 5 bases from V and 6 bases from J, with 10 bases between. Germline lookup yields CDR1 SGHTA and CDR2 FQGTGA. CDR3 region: CASSLITPGELFF. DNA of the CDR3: TGTGCCAGCAGCCTAATTACCCCCGGGGAGCTGTTTTTT.

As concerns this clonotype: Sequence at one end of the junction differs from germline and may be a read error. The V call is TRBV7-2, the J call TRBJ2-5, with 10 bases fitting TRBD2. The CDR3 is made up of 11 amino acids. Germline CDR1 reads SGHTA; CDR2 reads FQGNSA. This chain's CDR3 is CASSPSGRVFF. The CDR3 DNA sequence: TGTGCCAGCAGCCCTAGCGGGAGAGTTTTCTTC.

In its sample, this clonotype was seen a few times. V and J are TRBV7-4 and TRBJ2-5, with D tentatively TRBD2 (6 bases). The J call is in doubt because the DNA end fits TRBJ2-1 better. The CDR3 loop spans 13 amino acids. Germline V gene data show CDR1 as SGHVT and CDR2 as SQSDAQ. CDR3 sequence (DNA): TGTGCCAGCAGCTCCCCGGGGGTCTATGAGCAGTTCTTC. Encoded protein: CASSSPGVYEQFF.

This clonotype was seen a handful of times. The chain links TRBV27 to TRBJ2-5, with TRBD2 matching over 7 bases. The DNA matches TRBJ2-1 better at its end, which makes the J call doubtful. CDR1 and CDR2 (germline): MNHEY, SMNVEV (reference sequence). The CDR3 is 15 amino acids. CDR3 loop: CASSLPSAGGNEQFF. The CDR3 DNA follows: TGTGCCAGCAGTTTACCCTCCGCCGGGGGGAATGAGCAGTTCTTC.

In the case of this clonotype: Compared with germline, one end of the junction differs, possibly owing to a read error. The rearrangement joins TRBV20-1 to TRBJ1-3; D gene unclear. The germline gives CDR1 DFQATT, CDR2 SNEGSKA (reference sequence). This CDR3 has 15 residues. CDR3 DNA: TGCAGTGCTAGTCCCACTCCTAGCTCTGGAGACACCATATATTTT. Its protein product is CSASPTPSSGDTIYF.

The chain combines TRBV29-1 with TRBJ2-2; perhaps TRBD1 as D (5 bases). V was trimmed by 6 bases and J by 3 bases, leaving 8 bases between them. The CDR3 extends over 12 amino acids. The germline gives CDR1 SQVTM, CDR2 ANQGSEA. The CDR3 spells CSVFRDTGELFF. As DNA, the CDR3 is TGCAGCGTCTTCAGGGACACCGGGGAGCTGTTTTTT.

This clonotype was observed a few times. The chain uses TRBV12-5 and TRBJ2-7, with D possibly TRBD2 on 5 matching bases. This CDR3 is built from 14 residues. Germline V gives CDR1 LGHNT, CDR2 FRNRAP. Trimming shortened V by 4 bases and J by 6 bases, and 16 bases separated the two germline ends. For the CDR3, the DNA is TGTGCTAGTGGTTCCGCGGACTTCCCGGTCGAGCAGTACTTC. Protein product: CASGSADFPVEQYF. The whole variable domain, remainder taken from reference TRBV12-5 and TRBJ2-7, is DARVTQTPRHKVTEMGQEVTMRCQPILGHNTVFWYRQTMMQGLELLAYFRNRAPLDDSGMPKDRFSAEMPDATLATLKIQPSEPRDSAVYFCASGSADFPVEQYFGPGTRLTVT.

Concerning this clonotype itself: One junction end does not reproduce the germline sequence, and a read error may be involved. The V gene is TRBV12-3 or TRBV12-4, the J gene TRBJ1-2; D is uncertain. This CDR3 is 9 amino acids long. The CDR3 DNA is TGTGCCAGCAGCCCATCTTCAAAATTC. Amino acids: CASSPSSKF.

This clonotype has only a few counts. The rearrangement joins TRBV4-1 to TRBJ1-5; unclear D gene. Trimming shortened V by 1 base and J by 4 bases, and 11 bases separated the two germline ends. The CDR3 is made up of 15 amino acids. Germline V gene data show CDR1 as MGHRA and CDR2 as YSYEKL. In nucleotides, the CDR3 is TGCGCCAGCAGCCAAGTTGGAACGAGTAATCAGCCCCAGCATTTT. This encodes CASSQVGTSNQPQHF.

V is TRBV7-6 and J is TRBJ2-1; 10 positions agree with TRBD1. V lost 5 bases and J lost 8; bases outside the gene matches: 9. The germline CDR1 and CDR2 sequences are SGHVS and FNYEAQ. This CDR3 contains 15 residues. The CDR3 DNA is TGTGCCAGCAGCCTCCGTGGGACAGGGGCCTATGAGCAGTTCTTC. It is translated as CASSLRGTGAYEQFF.

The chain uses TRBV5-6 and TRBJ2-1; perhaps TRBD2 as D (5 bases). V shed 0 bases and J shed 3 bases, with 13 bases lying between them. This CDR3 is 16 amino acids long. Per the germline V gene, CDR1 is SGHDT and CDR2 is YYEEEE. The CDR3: CASSLDEVGDYNEQFF. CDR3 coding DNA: TGTGCCAGCAGCTTGGATGAGGTGGGAGACTACAATGAGCAGTTCTTC.

The CDR3 sequence is CASSLGIAAGTGELFF. The CDR3 DNA reads TGTGCCAGCAGCCTCGGGATAGCGGCGGGCACCGGGGAGCTGTTTTTT. This chain joins TRBV7-3 and TRBJ2-2; possibly TRBD2 for D (6 bases). CDR1 is SGHTA and CDR2 is FQGTGA in the germline V gene. The CDR3 is 16 residues long. Between the trimmed V and J ends, which lost 5 bases and 4 bases, there was a span of 17 bases.

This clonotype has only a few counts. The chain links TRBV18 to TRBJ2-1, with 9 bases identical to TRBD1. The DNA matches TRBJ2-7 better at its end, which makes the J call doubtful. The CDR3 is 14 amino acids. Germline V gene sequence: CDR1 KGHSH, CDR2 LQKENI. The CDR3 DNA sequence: TGTGCCAGCTCACCGGGACAGGGTGAAGTCAAGCAGTACTTC. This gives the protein CASSPGQGEVKQYF.